This T cell receptor (beta chain) was sequenced for a study of T cells of healthy individuals. Trimming pared 6 bases from V and 0 bases from J, leaving 24 bases between. The CDR3 runs to 18 residues. Each CDR3 protein gets one entry after TCRdb re-called the 5' RACE reads with MiXCR. The table has about 57,000 distinct CDR3 sequences, 15% to 20% seen once. In this sample, this clonotype turned up a few times. The source is a human donor in good health. The rearrangement links TRBV12-3 or TRBV12-4 to TRBJ2-7, with a weak D call TRBD2 (6 bases). The CDR3 DNA follows: TGTGCCAGCAGCTTCTACGGGGACGGGACTGGTAGCTCCTACGAGCAGTACTTC. Translation: CASSFYGDGTGSSYEQYF.